The 2 T cell receptor beta chains below all came from one sample that was sequenced in a study of control samples from healthy donors and cancer patients. Here immunoSEQ multiplex PCR was the method, and the copy in TCRdb shows in-frame clones only, minus some. Among 95,000 to 120,000 clones listed, around four fifths were seen once. Sequencing input: blood. The receptors shown here come from a man aged 18 to 29 in good health.

The chain recombines TRBV20-1 with TRBJ2-2; D is possibly TRBD2 (6 bases). The V gene's germline CDR1 is DFQATT and CDR2 SNEGSKA (reference sequence). This CDR3 is built from 11 residues. Trimming pared 6 bases from V and 9 bases from J, leaving 11 bases between. The CDR3 DNA reads TGCAGTGCCGAGGAGGGTCGGGAGCTGTTTTTT. This translates into CSAEEGRELFF.

The V and J genes are TRBV6-2 or TRBV6-3 and TRBJ2-7, with TRBD1 matching over 10 bases. V lost 0 bases, J lost 2 bases, and 4 bases stayed unmatched. Germline V lookup: CDR1 MNHEY, CDR2 SVGEGT. This CDR3 contains 16 residues. The DNA for the CDR3 is TGTGCCAGCAGTTACTCGGACAGGGGGTCACCCTACGAGCAGTACTTC. The encoded protein is CASSYSDRGSPYEQYF.